The 14 T cell receptor beta chains reported below all come from one sample, sequenced in a study of shared clonotypes between healthy human individuals. CD45RO negativity and positive selection for CCR7 defined naive CD8 cells, a population that excluded terminally differentiated effector memory CD45RA+ cells. The method was immunoSEQ multiplex PCR; TCRdb's version includes in-frame clones alone and lacks a portion of them. The data show roughly 550,000 clones, with roughly 95% seen just once and around 0.11% held by the top ten. Material: naive CD8+ T cells sorted from blood. Receptors originate from a woman aged 30 to 39 in good health.

This chain links TRBV27 with TRBJ1-5; the D gene is possibly TRBD1 (5 bases). Germline lookup yields CDR1 MNHEY and CDR2 SMNVEV (reference sequence). CDR3 length equals 14 residues. Trimming removed 6 bases from V and 4 bases from J, with 13 bases in between. CDR3 protein: CASSLDRNNQPQHF. DNA of the CDR3: TGTGCCAGCAGCCTCGACAGAAATAATCAGCCCCAGCATTTT.

The chain couples TRBV4-2 to TRBJ2-7, with a possible D match to TRBD2 (6 bases). V was cut by 2 bases and J by 3 bases, with 14 bases left in between. The CDR3 spans 15 residues. Germline V gene lookup returns CDR1 LGHNA and CDR2 YNFKEQ. The CDR3 DNA reads TGTGCCAGCAGCCAAACGGGTGGAGGGATCTACGAGCAGTACTTC. Protein product: CASSQTGGGIYEQYF.

The chain combines TRBV28 with TRBJ1-2, with D tentatively TRBD1 (5 bases). Germline values: CDR1 MDHEN, CDR2 SYDVKM. The CDR3 is made up of 11 amino acids. V dropped 10 bases and J dropped 9 bases, with 15 bases sitting between them. The DNA for the CDR3 is TGTGCCACCATGACATGGGGCAGCTACACCTTC. It codes for CATMTWGSYTF.

V is TRBV27 and J is TRBJ1-1, with TRBD1 matching 8 bases. Germline values: CDR1 MNHEY, CDR2 SMNVEV (reference sequence). The CDR3 runs to 17 residues. V shed 4 bases, J shed 2 bases, and the junction held 12 bases outside the gene matches. The CDR3, as DNA: TGTGCCAGCAGTTCATCGACAGGGGTAAGGGGTAACACTGAAGCTTTCTTT. Amino acid sequence: CASSSSTGVRGNTEAFF.

The gene calls are TRBV11-2 and TRBJ2-7; 8 bases are a match to TRBD2. The germline V gene has CDR1 SGHAT and CDR2 FQNNGV. This CDR3 is 17 amino acids long. The ends lost 2 bases at V and 3 bases at J; junction bases unmatched: 12. The CDR3 protein is CASSLHFLVAGFYEQYF. The CDR3, as DNA: TGTGCCAGCAGCTTACACTTTTTGGTAGCGGGGTTCTACGAGCAGTACTTC.

This chain connects TRBV7-9 to TRBJ2-2; perhaps D is TRBD1 or TRBD2 (5 bases each). Per germline, CDR1 SEHNR and CDR2 FQNEAQ (reference sequence). The V end lost 5 bases, the J end lost 1 base, and 20 bases lay between the germline ends. The CDR3 loop spans 18 amino acids. This chain's CDR3 is CASSPPGRLSGNTGELFF. For the CDR3, the DNA is TGTGCCAGCAGCCCCCCGGGGCGTCTGAGCGGGAACACCGGGGAGCTGTTTTTT.

CDR3 sequence (DNA): TGTGCCAGCAGCCTACCGAGCCTAGCGGTTTACGAGCAGTACTTC. Its protein is CASSLPSLAVYEQYF. The V and J genes are TRBV11-2 and TRBJ2-7; 7 bases align to TRBD2. The germline V gene has CDR1 SGHAT and CDR2 FQNNGV. Unmatched junction bases numbered 11, after V lost 5 bases and J lost 4 bases. CDR3 length: 15 amino acids.

The rearrangement links TRBV28 to TRBJ2-5, with 7 bases matching TRBD2. CDR1 MDHEN and CDR2 SYDVKM come from the germline V gene. The V gene end was trimmed by 7 bases and the J gene end by 4 bases; junction bases not matched to a gene: 6. The CDR3 runs 13 residues. Written as DNA, the CDR3 is TGTGCCAGCAACGCGGGAGTGGGAGAGACCCAGTACTTC. Residues: CASNAGVGETQYF. The full variable domain, with the rest looked up from reference TRBV28 and TRBJ2-5, is DVKVTQSSRYLVKRTGEKVFLECVQDMDHENMFWYRQDPGLGLRLIYFSYDVKMKEKGDIPEGYSVSREKKERFSLILESASTNQTSMYLCASNAGVGETQYFGPGTRLLVL.

The chain joins TRBV6-5 to TRBJ2-1; D not certain. The CDR3 has 11 amino acids. Looked up from germline, CDR1 is MNHEY and CDR2 is SVGAGI. V gave up 2 bases and J gave up 10 bases, with 6 bases separating them. CDR3 nucleotides: TGTGCCAGCAGTTACGCGACCGAGCAGTTCTTC. Its translation: CASSYATEQFF.

The rearrangement links TRBV11-2 to TRBJ2-2; 11 nucleotides align to TRBD2. Germline V CDR1 and CDR2: SGHAT, FQNNGV. This CDR3 region has 16 residues. J gave up 7 bases and V 1 base, and 5 bases lay outside the gene matches. CDR3 amino acids: CASSLVTSGSGGELFF. The CDR3 nucleotides are TGTGCCAGCAGCTTAGTAACTAGCGGGAGTGGCGGGGAGCTGTTTTTT. The full variable domain, in which reference TRBV11-2 and TRBJ2-2 provide the parts outside the CDR3, is EAGVAQSPRYKIIEKRQSVAFWCNPISGHATLYWYQQILGQGPKLLIQFQNNGVVDDSQLPKDRFSAERLKGVDSTLKIQPAKLEDSAVYLCASSLVTSGSGGELFFGEGSRLTVL.

This clone is a singleton in its sample. The gene calls are TRBV7-9 and TRBJ1-2; 8 bases agree with TRBD1. Germline values: CDR1 SEHNR, CDR2 FQNEAQ (reference sequence). The junction had 4 bases not matched to a gene; V was cut back by 2 bases and J by 2 bases. The CDR3 runs to 15 residues. CDR3 sequence (DNA): TGTGCCAGCAGCTTATCGGACAGGGTAAACTATGGCTACACCTTC. Encoded protein: CASSLSDRVNYGYTF.

J is TRBJ2-1 and V is TRBV5-6; no definite D call. CDR3 size: 12 residues. Germline CDR1 is SGHDT and CDR2 is YYEEEE. The V end was cut by 4 bases, the J end by 8 bases, with 10 bases between. CDR3 nucleotides: TGTGCCAGCAGCCCGTCCCCGGATGAGCAGTTCTTC. It specifies CASSPSPDEQFF.

The genes are TRBV9 and TRBJ2-5, with D tentatively TRBD1 (6 bases). Trimming removed 0 bases from V and 4 bases from J, with 16 bases in between. The CDR3 extends over 16 amino acids. Germline CDR1 reads SGDLS; CDR2 reads YYNGEE. In DNA, the CDR3 is TGTGCCAGCAGCGTAGCTCTCAACGACAGGTCAGAGACCCAGTACTTC. It yields the protein CASSVALNDRSETQYF.

This clone was counted between two and nine times. The chain recombines TRBV6-1 with TRBJ1-3; 7 bases line up with TRBD1. V gave up 8 bases and J gave up 2 bases; unmatched junction bases: 9. This CDR3 region has 15 residues. CDR1 MNHNS and CDR2 SASEGT come from the germline V gene. CDR3 DNA sequence: TGTGCCAGCGGGGATGGAGGGGGCCCTGGAAACACCATATATTTT. The encoded protein is CASGDGGGPGNTIYF.